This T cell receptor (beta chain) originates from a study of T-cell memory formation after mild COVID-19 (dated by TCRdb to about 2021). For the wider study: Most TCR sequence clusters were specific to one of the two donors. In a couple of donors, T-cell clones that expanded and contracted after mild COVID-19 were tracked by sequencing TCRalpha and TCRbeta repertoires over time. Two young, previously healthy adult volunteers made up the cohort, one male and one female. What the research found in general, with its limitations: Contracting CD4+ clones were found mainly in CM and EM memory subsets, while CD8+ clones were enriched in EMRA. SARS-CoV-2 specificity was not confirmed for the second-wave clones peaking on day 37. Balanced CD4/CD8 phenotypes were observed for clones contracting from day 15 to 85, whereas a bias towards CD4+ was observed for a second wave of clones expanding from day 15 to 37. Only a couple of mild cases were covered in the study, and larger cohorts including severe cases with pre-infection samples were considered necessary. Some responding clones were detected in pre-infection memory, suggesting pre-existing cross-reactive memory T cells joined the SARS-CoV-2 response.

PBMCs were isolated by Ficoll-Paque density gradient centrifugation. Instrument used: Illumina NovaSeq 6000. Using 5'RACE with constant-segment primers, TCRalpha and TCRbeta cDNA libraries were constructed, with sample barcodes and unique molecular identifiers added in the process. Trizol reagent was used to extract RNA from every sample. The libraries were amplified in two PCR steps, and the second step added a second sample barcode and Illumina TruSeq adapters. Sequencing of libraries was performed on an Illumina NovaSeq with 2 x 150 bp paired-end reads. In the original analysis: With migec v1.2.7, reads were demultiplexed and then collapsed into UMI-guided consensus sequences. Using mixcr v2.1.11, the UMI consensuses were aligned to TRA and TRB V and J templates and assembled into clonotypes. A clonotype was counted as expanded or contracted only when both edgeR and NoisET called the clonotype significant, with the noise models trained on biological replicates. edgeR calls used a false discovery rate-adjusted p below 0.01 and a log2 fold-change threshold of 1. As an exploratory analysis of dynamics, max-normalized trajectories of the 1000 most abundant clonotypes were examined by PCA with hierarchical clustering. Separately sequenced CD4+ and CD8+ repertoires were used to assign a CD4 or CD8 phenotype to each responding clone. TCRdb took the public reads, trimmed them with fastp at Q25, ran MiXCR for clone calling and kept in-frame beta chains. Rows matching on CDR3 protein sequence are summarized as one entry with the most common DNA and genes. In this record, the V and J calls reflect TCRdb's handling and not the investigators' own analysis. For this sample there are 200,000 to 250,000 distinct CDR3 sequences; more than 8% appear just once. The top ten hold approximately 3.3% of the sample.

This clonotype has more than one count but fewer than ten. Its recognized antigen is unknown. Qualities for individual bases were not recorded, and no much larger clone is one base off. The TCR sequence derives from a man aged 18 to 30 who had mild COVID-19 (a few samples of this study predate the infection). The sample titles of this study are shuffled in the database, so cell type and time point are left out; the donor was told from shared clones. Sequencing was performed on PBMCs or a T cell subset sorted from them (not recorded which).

The CDR3 amino acid sequence is: CSARDPVGGKTEAFF. The sequenced DNA is TGCAGTGCTAGAGACCCGGTAGGGGGAAAGACTGAAGCTTTCTTT. The V and J genes are TRBV20-1 and TRBJ1-1; tentative D gene TRBD1, with 6 bases matching. The CDR3 contains 15 residues, cysteine and phenylalanine counted. The sequence is cut down to CDR3 DNA, 45 bases in frame from base 1. Cut back by 0 bases and 5 bases, the V and J ends lie 16 bases apart. The germline V gene (reference sequence) gives CDR1 as DFQATT and CDR2 as SNEGSKA.